One and the same sample provided the 23 T cell receptor beta chains below, sequenced in a study of cytomegalovirus exposure and HLA in healthy donors. PCR employed 60 Vbeta and 13 Jbeta primers. The method was immunoSEQ multiplex PCR; TCRdb's version includes in-frame clones alone and lacks a portion of them. This table holds some 140,000 clones, 76% found once. Sequencing was done on a sample of PBMCs. The receptors derive from a man in his forties in good health and CMV-seronegative.

This chain connects TRBV9 to TRBJ2-3, with TRBD2 matching 12 bases. CDR3 length equals 16 residues. The J segment lost 4 bases and the V segment lost 3 bases, leaving 6 bases of the junction unmatched. Per germline, CDR1 SGDLS and CDR2 YYNGEE. Written as DNA, the CDR3 is TGTGCCAGCAGCGCAGACCTAGCGGGAGGGGCAGATACGCAGTATTTT. Protein product: CASSADLAGGADTQYF.

J is TRBJ1-2 and V is TRBV9; 8 bases fit TRBD1. V shed 0 bases, J shed 2 bases, and the junction held 0 bases outside the gene matches. This CDR3 comprises 14 residues. The germline CDR1 and CDR2 sequences are SGDLS and YYNGEE. CDR3 amino acids: CASSVGQGNYGYTF. The CDR3, as DNA: TGTGCCAGCAGCGTAGGACAGGGGAACTATGGCTACACCTTC.

This clone was observed a few times. The same CDR3 arises from other DNA sequences in this sample as well. The chain couples TRBV27 to TRBJ2-6; D is perhaps TRBD2 (6 bases). This CDR3 has 15 residues. CDR1 is MNHEY and CDR2 is SMNVEV in the germline V gene (reference sequence). Trimming took off 5 bases at V and 0 bases at J, with 8 bases between the two ends. CDR3: CASSPRGSGANVLTF. The CDR3 bases are TGTGCCAGCAGTCCGCGGGGCTCTGGGGCCAACGTCCTGACTTTC. The full variable domain, with the rest looked up from reference TRBV27 and TRBJ2-6, is EAQVTQNPRYLITVTGKKLTVTCSQNMNHEYMSWYRQDPGLGLRQIYYSMNVEVTDKGDVPEGYKVSRKEKRNFPLILESPSPNQTSLYFCASSPRGSGANVLTFGAGSRLTVL.

The chain uses TRBV7-9 and TRBJ2-1; TRBD1 matches 7 bases. The length of the CDR3 is 15 residues. The germline gives CDR1 SEHNR, CDR2 FQNEAQ (reference sequence). Trimming cost V 5 bases and J 4 bases; bases outside gene matches: 8. CDR3 sequence reads: CASSPHGTAYNEQFF. The CDR3 nucleotides are TGTGCCAGCAGCCCCCACGGGACAGCTTACAATGAGCAGTTCTTC.

This clone appeared a single time. The chain recombines TRBV27 with TRBJ2-3, with 13 bases aligning to TRBD2. Trimming at V came to 6 bases and at J to 4 bases, leaving 4 bases not matched to a gene. The CDR3 extends over 15 amino acids. Germline V gene data show CDR1 as MNHEY and CDR2 as SMNVEV (reference sequence). The CDR3 spells CASSPTSGRADTQYF. DNA of the CDR3: TGTGCCAGCAGCCCTACTAGCGGGAGGGCAGATACGCAGTATTTT.

The chain is built from TRBV7-8 and TRBJ1-1, with D perhaps matching TRBD1 (5 bases). V gave up 1 base and J gave up 0 bases, with 12 bases separating them. From germline, CDR1 is SGHVS and CDR2 FQNEAQ. The CDR3 is made up of 16 amino acids. CDR3 nucleotides: TGTGCCAGCAGCTTAGTAGGTGGGGGGATGAACACTGAAGCTTTCTTT. Translation gives CASSLVGGGMNTEAFF.

This chain joins TRBV14 and TRBJ2-5; TRBD1 matches at 7 bases. In germline, CDR1 is SGHDN, CDR2 FVKESK. CDR3 length: 17 amino acids. Germline trimming cut 2 bases from V and 4 bases from J; bases unmatched to any gene: 13. The CDR3 sequence: CASSQFDLTGMLETQYF. In nucleotides, the CDR3 is TGTGCCAGCAGCCAATTTGACCTGACAGGGATGTTAGAGACCCAGTACTTC.

The J gene is TRBJ1-4, the V gene TRBV29-1; perhaps TRBD1 as D (6 bases). V was pared by 4 bases and J by 7 bases, with 10 bases between. CDR3 length: 12 residues. Germline V lookup: CDR1 SQVTM, CDR2 ANQGSEA. CDR3 sequence (DNA): TGCAGCGTTGCAGGGGTTGGTGAAAAACTGTTTTTT. This encodes CSVAGVGEKLFF.

The chain has TRBV5-1 and TRBJ2-7; 15 bases map to TRBD2. This CDR3 is built from 17 residues. The germline gives CDR1 SGHRS, CDR2 YFSETQ. V gave up 3 bases and J gave up 0 bases; unmatched junction bases: 4. In DNA form, the CDR3 reads TGCGCCAGCAGCTGGGGACTAGCGGGAGGTAACTCCTACGAGCAGTACTTC. It encodes CASSWGLAGGNSYEQYF.

The chain has TRBV7-9 and TRBJ1-2; 7 nucleotides match TRBD1. The germline V gene encodes CDR1 SEHNR and CDR2 FQNEAQ (reference sequence). V shed 4 bases, J shed 2 bases, and the junction held 7 bases outside the gene matches. The CDR3 has 15 residues. The CDR3 region is CASSSTPGQNYGYTF. CDR3 in DNA: TGTGCCAGCAGCTCCACCCCGGGACAGAACTATGGCTACACCTTC.

V is TRBV4-3 and J is TRBJ1-5; a possible D gene is TRBD1 (5 bases). Per germline, CDR1 LGHNA and CDR2 YSLEER. The CDR3 extends over 14 amino acids. V dropped 4 bases and J dropped 2 bases, with 9 bases sitting between them. The CDR3 loop reads CASSRAGGNQPQHF. CDR3 in DNA: TGCGCCAGCAGCCGTGCGGGGGGCAATCAGCCCCAGCATTTT.

V gene TRBV7-9 combines with J gene TRBJ1-1; a weak D match, TRBD1 (5 bases). Germline values: CDR1 SEHNR, CDR2 FQNEAQ (reference sequence). The length of the CDR3 is 17 residues. V lost 5 bases and J lost 0, with 19 bases in between. The CDR3 loop reads CASSQGMIGALNTEAFF. The CDR3 DNA reads TGTGCCAGCAGCCAGGGCATGATAGGGGCGTTGAACACTGAAGCTTTCTTT.

The chain employs TRBV5-1 and TRBJ2-3, with D maybe TRBD2 (6 bases). This CDR3 has 15 amino acids. Looked up from germline, CDR1 is SGHRS and CDR2 is YFSETQ. V was trimmed by 4 bases and J by 1 base, leaving 13 bases between them. CDR3 DNA: TGCGCCAGCAGCCTAAGTCCGGGGGGCACAGATACGCAGTATTTT. Its translation is CASSLSPGGTDTQYF.

This chain links TRBV7-2 with TRBJ2-5; a possible D gene is TRBD1 (6 bases). V lost 5 bases, J lost 1 base, and 11 bases lay in between. Germline V CDR1 and CDR2: SGHTA, FQGNSA. The CDR3 length is 14 residues. The CDR3 DNA follows: TGTGCCAGCAGCAGAGACAGGACCCAAGAGACCCAGTACTTC. Translated: CASSRDRTQETQYF.

V usage is TRBV29-1 and J usage is TRBJ2-1; 8 bases line up with TRBD2. The CDR3 is 15 residues long. The J segment lost 7 bases and the V segment lost 1 base, leaving 9 bases of the junction unmatched. Germline-derived CDR1 and CDR2 are SQVTM and ANQGSEA. The CDR3 loop is CSVEVNGGAQNEQFF. In nucleotides, the CDR3 is TGCAGCGTTGAAGTGAACGGGGGGGCCCAGAATGAGCAGTTCTTC.

This chain joins TRBV2 and TRBJ2-1; 7 bases line up with TRBD2. The CDR3 is 15 residues long. J lost 5 bases, V lost 8 bases, and 12 bases had no gene match. Germline V gene sequence: CDR1 SNHLY, CDR2 FYNNEI. The CDR3 sequence is CASYNGRSYDNEQFF. The CDR3 region has the DNA TGTGCCAGCTACAACGGGAGGTCGTACGACAATGAGCAGTTCTTC.

This rearrangement joins TRBV11-3 to TRBJ1-4; D is undetermined. The length of the CDR3 is 14 residues. Germline CDR1 is SGHNT and CDR2 is YENEEA. Deletions cut 1 base from V and 8 bases from J, with 11 bases between. The CDR3: CASSLAAGREKLFF. The CDR3 bases are TGTGCCAGCAGCTTAGCGGCAGGTCGGGAAAAACTGTTTTTT.

CDR3 protein: CAISERDSLNTEAFF. DNA of the CDR3: TGTGCCATCAGTGAACGGGACAGTTTGAACACTGAAGCTTTCTTT. J is TRBJ1-1 and V is TRBV10-3; TRBD1 matches 7 bases. The CDR3 contains 15 residues. CDR1 is ENHRY and CDR2 is SYGVKD in the germline V gene. The junction had 4 bases not matched to a gene; V was cut back by 3 bases and J by 0 bases.

The table lists this clone with a few counts. The rearrangement uses TRBV30 and TRBJ1-4; the D is unclear. This CDR3 has 12 residues. The germline V and J ends were trimmed by 4 bases and 4 bases, with 7 bases remaining between them. Germline CDR1 GTSNPN, CDR2 SVGIG (reference sequence). CDR3 loop: CAWNRFNEKLFF. The CDR3 coding sequence is TGTGCCTGGAACCGGTTTAATGAAAAACTGTTTTTT.

V is TRBV5-6 and J is TRBJ2-3, with D perhaps matching TRBD2 (7 bases). Germline V gene data show CDR1 as SGHDT and CDR2 as YYEEEE. The V end was cut by 0 bases, the J end by 5 bases, with 13 bases between. The CDR3 has 15 amino acids. CDR3 amino acids: CASSLAGGPGDTQYF. CDR3 nucleotides: TGTGCCAGCAGCTTGGCCGGGGGGCCGGGAGATACGCAGTATTTT.

The gene calls are TRBV4-3 and TRBJ1-2; no clear D. V lost 4 bases and J 2 bases, leaving 17 bases between the germline ends. This CDR3 is built from 16 residues. Germline-derived CDR1 and CDR2 are LGHNA and YSLEER. The CDR3 reads CASSPKARVENYGYTF. CDR3 sequence (DNA): TGCGCCAGCAGCCCAAAGGCGAGGGTGGAGAACTATGGCTACACCTTC.

The chain recombines TRBV7-2 with TRBJ2-7, with a possible D match to TRBD2 (5 bases). Per the germline V gene, CDR1 is SGHTA and CDR2 is FQGNSA. The CDR3 has 16 residues. The V and J ends lost 0 bases and 0 bases respectively, with 12 bases between them. CDR3 loop: CASSLAETGSSYEQYF. The CDR3 nucleotides read TGTGCCAGCAGCTTAGCGGAGACGGGGAGCTCCTACGAGCAGTACTTC.

This chain links TRBV6-5 with TRBJ2-7, with TRBD2 as a possible D gene (6 bases). The germline V and J ends were trimmed by 7 bases and 0 bases, with 13 bases remaining between them. From germline, CDR1 is MNHEY and CDR2 SVGAGI. The CDR3 contains 14 residues. In DNA form, the CDR3 reads TGTGCCAGCAAAATCGGCGGGGACTCCTACGAGCAGTACTTC. Translating gives CASKIGGDSYEQYF.